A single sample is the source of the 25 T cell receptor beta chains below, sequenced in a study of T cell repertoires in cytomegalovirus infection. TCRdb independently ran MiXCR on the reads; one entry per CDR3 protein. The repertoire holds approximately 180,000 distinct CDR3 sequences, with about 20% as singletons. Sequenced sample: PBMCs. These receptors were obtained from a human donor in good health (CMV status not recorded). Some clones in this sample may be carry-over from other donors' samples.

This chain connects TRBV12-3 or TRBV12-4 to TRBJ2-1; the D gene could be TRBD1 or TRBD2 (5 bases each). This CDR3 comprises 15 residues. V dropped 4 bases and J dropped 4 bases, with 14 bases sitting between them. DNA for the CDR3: TGTGCCAGCAGTTGGACGCCCGAGGGGTACAATGAGCAGTTCTTC. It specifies CASSWTPEGYNEQFF.

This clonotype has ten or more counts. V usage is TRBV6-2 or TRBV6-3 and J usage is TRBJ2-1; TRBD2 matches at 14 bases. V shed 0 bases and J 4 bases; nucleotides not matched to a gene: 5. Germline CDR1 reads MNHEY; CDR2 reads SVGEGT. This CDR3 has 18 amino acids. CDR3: CASSYSRLAGGSYNEQFF. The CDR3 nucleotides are TGTGCCAGCAGTTACTCCCGACTAGCGGGAGGGTCGTACAATGAGCAGTTCTTC.

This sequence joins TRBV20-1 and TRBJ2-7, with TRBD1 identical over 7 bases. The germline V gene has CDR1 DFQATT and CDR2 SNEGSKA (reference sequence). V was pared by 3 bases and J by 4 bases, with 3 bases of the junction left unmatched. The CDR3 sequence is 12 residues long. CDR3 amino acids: CSASYRGYEQYF. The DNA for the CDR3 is TGCAGTGCTAGCTACAGGGGATACGAGCAGTACTTC.

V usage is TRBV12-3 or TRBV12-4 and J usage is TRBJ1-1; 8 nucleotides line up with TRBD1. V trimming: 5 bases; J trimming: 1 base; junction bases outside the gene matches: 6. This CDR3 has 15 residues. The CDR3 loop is CASSDLDRENTEAFF. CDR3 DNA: TGTGCCAGCAGTGACCTGGACAGGGAGAACACTGAAGCTTTCTTT.

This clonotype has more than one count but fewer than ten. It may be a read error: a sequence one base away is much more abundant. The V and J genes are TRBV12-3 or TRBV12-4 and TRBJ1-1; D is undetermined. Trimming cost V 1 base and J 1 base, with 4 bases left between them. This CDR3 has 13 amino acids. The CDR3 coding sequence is TGTGCCAGCAGTTTAGGGAAGAACACTGAAGCTTTCTTT. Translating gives CASSLGKNTEAFF.

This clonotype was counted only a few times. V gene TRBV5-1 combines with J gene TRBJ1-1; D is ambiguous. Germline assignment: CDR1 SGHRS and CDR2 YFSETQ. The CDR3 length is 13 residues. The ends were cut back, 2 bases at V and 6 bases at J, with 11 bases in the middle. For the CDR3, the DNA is TGCGCCAGCAGCTTTTCAGATTCTTCTGAAGCTTTCTTT. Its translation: CASSFSDSSEAFF.

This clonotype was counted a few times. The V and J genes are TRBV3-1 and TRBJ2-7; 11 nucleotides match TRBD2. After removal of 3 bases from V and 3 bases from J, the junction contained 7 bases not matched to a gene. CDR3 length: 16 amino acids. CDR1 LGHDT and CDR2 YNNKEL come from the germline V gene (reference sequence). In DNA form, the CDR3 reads TGTGCCAGCAGCCAGATCGGGACTAGCGGCTTCTACGAGCAGTACTTC. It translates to CASSQIGTSGFYEQYF.

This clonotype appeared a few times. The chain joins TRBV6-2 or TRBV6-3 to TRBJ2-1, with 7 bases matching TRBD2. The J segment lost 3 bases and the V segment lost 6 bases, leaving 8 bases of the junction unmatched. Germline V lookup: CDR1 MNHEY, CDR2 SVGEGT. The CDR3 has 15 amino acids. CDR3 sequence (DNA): TGTGCCAGCAGCCGGGGACTAACTGACTACAATGAGCAGTTCTTC. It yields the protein CASSRGLTDYNEQFF.

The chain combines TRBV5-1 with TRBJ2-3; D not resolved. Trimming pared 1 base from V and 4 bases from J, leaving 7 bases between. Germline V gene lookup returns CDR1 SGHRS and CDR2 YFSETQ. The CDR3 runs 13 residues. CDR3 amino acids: CASSLIVPDTQYF. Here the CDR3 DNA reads TGCGCCAGCAGCTTGATAGTTCCAGATACGCAGTATTTT.

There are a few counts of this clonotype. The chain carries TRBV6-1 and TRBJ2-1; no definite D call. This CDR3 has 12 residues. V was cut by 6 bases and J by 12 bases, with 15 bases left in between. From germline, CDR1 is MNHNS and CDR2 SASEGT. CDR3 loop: CASSERREVQFF. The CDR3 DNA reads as TGTGCCAGCAGCGAGCGAAGAGAGGTGCAGTTCTTC.

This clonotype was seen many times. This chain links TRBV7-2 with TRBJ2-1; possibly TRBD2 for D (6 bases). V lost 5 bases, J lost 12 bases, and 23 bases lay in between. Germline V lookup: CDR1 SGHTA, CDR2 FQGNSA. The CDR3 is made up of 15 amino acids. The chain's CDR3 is CASSAAWGSGLGQFF. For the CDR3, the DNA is TGTGCCAGCAGCGCTGCCTGGGGCAGCGGGCTTGGGCAGTTCTTC.

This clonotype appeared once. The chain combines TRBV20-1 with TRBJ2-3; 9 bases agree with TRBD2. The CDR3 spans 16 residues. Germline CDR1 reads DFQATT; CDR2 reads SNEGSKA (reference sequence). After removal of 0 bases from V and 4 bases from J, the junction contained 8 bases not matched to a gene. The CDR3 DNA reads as TGCAGTGCTAGAGATGAAAGGCTAGCGGGGCCAGATACGCAGTATTTT. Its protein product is CSARDERLAGPDTQYF.

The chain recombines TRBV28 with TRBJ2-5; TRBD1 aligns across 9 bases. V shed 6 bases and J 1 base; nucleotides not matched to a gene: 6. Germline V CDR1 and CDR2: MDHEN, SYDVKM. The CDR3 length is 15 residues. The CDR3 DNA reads TGTGCCAGCAGCTTTGTGGGACAGGGCCAAGAGACCCAGTACTTC. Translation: CASSFVGQGQETQYF.

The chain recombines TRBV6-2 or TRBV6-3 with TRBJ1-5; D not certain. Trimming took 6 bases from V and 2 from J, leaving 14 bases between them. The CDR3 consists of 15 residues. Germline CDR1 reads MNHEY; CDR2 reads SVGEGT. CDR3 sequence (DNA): TGTGCCAGCAGGGAGGTGGACGGGGGCAATCAGCCCCAGCATTTT. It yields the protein CASREVDGGNQPQHF.

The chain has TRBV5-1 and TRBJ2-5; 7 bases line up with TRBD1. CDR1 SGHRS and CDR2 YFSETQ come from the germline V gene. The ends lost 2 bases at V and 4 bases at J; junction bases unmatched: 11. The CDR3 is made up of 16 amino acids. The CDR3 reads CASSLNGQVGRETQYF. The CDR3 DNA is TGCGCCAGCAGCTTAAACGGACAGGTGGGGAGAGAGACCCAGTACTTC.

CDR3 region: CSARRGQWDEQYF. CDR3 DNA sequence: TGCAGTGCTAGACGTGGACAGTGGGACGAGCAGTACTTC. V usage is TRBV20-1 and J usage is TRBJ2-7; TRBD1 is a possible D gene (6 bases). The length of the CDR3 is 13 residues. In germline, CDR1 is DFQATT, CDR2 SNEGSKA (reference sequence). The ends were cut back, 2 bases at V and 5 bases at J, with 13 bases in the middle.

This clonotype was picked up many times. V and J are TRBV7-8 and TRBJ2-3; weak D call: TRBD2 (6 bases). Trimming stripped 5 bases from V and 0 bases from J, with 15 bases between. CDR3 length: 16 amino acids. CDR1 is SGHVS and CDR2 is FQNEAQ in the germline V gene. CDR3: CASSEEVRGSTDTQYF. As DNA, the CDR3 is TGTGCCAGCAGCGAAGAGGTGCGGGGCAGCACAGATACGCAGTATTTT.

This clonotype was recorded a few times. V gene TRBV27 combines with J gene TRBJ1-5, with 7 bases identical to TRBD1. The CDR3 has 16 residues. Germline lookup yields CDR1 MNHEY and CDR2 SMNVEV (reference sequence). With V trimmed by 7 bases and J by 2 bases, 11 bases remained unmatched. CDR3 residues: CASNPRTGVGNQPQHF. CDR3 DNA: TGTGCCAGCAACCCGCGAACAGGGGTTGGCAATCAGCCCCAGCATTTT.

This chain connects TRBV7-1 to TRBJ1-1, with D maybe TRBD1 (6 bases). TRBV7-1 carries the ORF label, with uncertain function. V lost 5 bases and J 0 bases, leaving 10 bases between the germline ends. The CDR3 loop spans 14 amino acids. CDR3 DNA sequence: TGTGCCAGCAGCCAGGGGCCCCTGAACACTGAAGCTTTCTTT. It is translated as CASSQGPLNTEAFF.

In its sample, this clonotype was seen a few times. The CDR3 region has the DNA TGTGCCAGCAGTTTAGTTGGGACAGGTTTCCCCTACGAGCAGTACTTC. The encoded protein is CASSLVGTGFPYEQYF. The chain couples TRBV27 to TRBJ2-7, with 8 bases identical to TRBD1. This CDR3 is built from 16 residues. V trimming: 2 bases; J trimming: 2 bases; junction bases outside the gene matches: 8. Germline CDR1 is MNHEY and CDR2 is SMNVEV (reference sequence).

The CDR3 nucleotides read TGCAGTGCTAGAGCGGACAATGAGCAGTTCTTC. It is translated as CSARADNEQFF. V usage is TRBV20-1 and J usage is TRBJ2-1; unclear D gene. Germline CDR1 reads DFQATT; CDR2 reads SNEGSKA (reference sequence). V was pared by 1 base and J by 5 bases, with 3 bases between. The CDR3 covers 11 residues.

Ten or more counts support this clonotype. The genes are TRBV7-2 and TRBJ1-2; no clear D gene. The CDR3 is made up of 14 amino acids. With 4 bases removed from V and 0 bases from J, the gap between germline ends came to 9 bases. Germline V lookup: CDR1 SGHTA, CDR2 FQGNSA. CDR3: CASSSDLANYGYTF. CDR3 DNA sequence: TGTGCCAGCAGCTCGGACCTAGCTAACTATGGCTACACCTTC.

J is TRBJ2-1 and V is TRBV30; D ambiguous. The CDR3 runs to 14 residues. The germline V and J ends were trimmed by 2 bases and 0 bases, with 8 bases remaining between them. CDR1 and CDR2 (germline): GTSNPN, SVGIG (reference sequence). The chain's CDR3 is CAWSKASSYNEQFF. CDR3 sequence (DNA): TGTGCCTGGAGTAAAGCGAGCTCCTACAATGAGCAGTTCTTC.

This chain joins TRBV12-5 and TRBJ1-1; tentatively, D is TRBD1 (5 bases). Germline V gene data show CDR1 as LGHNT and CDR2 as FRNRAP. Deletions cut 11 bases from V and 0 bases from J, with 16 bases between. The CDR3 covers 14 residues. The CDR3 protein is CAGGKGHMNTEAFF. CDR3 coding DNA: TGTGCTGGGGGGAAGGGGCACATGAACACTGAAGCTTTCTTT.

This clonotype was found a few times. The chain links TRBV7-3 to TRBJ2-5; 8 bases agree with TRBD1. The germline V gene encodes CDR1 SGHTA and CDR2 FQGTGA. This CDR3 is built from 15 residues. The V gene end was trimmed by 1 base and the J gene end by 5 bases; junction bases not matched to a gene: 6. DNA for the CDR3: TGTGCCAGCAGCTTAATTTCAGGGGGCCGGGAGACCCAGTACTTC. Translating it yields CASSLISGGRETQYF. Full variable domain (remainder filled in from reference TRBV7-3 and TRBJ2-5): GAGVSQTPSNKVTEKGKYVELRCDPISGHTALYWYRQSLGQGPEFLIYFQGTGAADDSGLPNDRFFAVRPEGSVSTLKIQRTERGDSAVYLCASSLISGGRETQYFGPGTRLLVL.